This T cell receptor beta chain was found in a study of cytomegalovirus exposure and HLA in healthy donors. Findings and caveats of the study: Most sequenced TCRs were rare (though some public TCRs occurred in many donors). A later analysis linked a missense variant in DCLRE1C to the trimming of TCR beta V and J genes.

Losses at the gene ends were 1 base for V and 5 bases for J; bases not matched to a gene: 5. Germline loops: CDR1 SGHNT, CDR2 YYREEE (reference sequence). This CDR3 has 15 amino acids. As for this clone: What it recognizes is unknown.

The study ran its PCR with 60 Vbeta and 13 Jbeta primers. Under the authors' procedure: Some 10 million of tens of millions of unique TCR beta chains were shared, per a later count. Method: immunoSEQ multiplex PCR; TCRdb's copy keeps in-frame clones and lacks some. V, J and clone size were drawn from that table, and D and trimming were deduced from the DNA. The sample holds 130,000 to 150,000 clones, roughly 80% seen once. This chain connects TRBV5-4 to TRBJ2-3; 9 bases match TRBD1. This clonotype was sampled from a man between 40 and 49 years old in good health and CMV-seropositive. The sequenced sample was PBMCs. The CDR3 sequence: CASSLSRQGGDTQYF. The CDR3 nucleotides are TGTGCCAGCAGCTTGTCGAGACAGGGGGGAGATACGCAGTATTTT.